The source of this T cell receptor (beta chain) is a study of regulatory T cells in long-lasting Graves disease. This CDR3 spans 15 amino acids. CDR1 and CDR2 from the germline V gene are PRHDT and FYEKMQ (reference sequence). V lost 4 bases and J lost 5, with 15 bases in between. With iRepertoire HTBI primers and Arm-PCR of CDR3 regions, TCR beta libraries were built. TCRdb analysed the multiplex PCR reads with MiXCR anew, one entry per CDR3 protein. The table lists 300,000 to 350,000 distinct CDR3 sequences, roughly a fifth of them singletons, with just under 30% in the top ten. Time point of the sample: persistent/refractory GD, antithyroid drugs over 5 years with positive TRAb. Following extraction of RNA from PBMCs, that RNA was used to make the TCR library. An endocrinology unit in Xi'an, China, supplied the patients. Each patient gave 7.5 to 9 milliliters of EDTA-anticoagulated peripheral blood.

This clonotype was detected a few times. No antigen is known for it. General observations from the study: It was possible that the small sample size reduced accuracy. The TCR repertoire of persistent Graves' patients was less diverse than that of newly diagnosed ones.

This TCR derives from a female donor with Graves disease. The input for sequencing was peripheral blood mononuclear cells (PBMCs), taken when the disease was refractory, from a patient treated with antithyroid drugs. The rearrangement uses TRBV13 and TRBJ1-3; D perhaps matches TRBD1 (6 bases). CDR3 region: CASSWGGAARNTIYF. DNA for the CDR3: TGTGCCAGCAGCTGGGGGGGCGCAGCGAGAAACACCATATATTTT.